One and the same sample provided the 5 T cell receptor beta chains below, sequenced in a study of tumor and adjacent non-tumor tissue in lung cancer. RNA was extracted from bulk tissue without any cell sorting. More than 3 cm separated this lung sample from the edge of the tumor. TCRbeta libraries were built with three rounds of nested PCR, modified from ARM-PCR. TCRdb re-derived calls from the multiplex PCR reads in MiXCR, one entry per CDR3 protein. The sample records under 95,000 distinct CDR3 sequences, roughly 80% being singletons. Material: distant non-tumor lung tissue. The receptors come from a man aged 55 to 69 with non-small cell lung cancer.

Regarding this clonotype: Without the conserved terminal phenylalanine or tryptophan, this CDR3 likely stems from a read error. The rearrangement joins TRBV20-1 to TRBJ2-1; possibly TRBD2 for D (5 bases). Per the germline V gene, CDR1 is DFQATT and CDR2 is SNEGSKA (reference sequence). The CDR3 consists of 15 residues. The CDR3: CSARDRPSSYNEQFS. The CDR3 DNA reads TGCAGTGCTAGAGATCGGCCTAGCAGCTACAATGAACAGTTCTCC.

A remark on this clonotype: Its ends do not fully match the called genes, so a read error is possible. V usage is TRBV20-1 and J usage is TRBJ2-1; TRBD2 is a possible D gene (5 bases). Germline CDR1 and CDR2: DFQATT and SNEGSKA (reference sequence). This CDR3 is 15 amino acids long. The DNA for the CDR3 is TGCAGTGCTAGAGAACTAGTGGGAGACTACAATGAGCAGATCTTT. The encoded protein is CSARELVGDYNEQIF.

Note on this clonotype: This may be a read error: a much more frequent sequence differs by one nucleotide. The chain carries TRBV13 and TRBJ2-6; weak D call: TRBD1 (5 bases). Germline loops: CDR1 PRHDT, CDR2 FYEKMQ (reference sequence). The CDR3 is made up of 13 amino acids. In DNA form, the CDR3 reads TGTGCCAGCAGCTTCTCTGGGGCCGACGTCCTGACTTTC. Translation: CASSFSGADVLTF.

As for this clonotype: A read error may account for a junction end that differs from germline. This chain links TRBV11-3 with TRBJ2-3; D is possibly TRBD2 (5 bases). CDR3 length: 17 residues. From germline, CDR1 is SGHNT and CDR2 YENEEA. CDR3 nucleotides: TGTGCCAGCACCCTCGAATCCGGGGTTTCTAGCACAGATACGCAGTACTTT. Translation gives CASTLESGVSSTDTQYF.

The CDR3 DNA is TGTGCCAGCAGTTTCGTGACGGGGGGTTCTGGGGCCAACGTCCTGACTTTC. Translated, it gives CASSFVTGGSGANVLTF. V gene TRBV6-5 combines with J gene TRBJ2-6; 7 nucleotides match TRBD2. V trimming: 4 bases; J trimming: 1 base; junction bases outside the gene matches: 7. The CDR3 loop spans 17 amino acids. CDR1 MNHEY and CDR2 SVGAGI come from the germline V gene.